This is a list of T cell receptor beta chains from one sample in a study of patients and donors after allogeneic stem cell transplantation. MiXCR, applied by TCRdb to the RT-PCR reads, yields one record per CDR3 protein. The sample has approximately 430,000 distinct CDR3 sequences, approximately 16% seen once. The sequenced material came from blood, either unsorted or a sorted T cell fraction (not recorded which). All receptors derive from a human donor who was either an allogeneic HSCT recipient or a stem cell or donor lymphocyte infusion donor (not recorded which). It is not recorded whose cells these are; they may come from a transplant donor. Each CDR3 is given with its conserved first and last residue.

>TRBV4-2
CASSQDRGQGNNQPQHF
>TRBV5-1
CASSYQTDEQFF
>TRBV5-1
CASSLGSSGSNTDTQYF
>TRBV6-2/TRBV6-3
CASSYPQVAGGLPYNEQFF
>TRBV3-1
CASSPPATSGRHPQVF
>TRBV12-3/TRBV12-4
CASSLYGRSSPLHF
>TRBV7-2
CASSLIFSGRPYEQYF
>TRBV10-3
CAITETSYNEQFF
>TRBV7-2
CASSFDRAGSYEQYF
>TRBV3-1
CASSTPGANYGYTF
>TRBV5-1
CASSLEAGCKYF
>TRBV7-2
CASSSWGGGNQPQHF
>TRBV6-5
CASSYPDRGQSSYNSPLHF
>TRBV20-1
CSARASTYEQYF
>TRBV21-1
CASSKAGAGGQDTGELFF
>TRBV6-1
CASSPSSDQTEQYF
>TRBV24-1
CATSGVRANEQFF
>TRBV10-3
CAISESAGGPDEQFF
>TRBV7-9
CASSLARLEAFF
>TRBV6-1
CASSRGGKAYEQYF
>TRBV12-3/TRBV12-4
CASIDVGLNTEAFF
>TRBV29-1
CSVEVLAGVSEQFF
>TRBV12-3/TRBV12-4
CASRARSSYEQYF
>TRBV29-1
CSVVTGGKSNQPQHF